Each of the 24 T cell receptor beta chains below was sequenced from the same sample in a study of T cell repertoires in cytomegalovirus infection. TCRdb analysed the reads with MiXCR anew, one entry per CDR3 protein. Of about 58,000 distinct CDR3 sequences in the sample, over 15% were seen once. These receptors have no known antigen. The specimen comprised CD8+ T cells from cultured PBMCs, sampled from culture after CMV antigen stimulation. These receptor sequences come from a human donor in good health (CMV status not recorded). Some clones in this sample may be carry-over from other donors' samples.

V usage is TRBV6-2 or TRBV6-3 and J usage is TRBJ2-1, with TRBD1 matching over 7 bases. V shed 8 bases, J shed 7 bases, and the junction held 11 bases outside the gene matches. Germline lookup yields CDR1 MNHEY and CDR2 SVGEGT. The CDR3 extends over 14 amino acids. CDR3 nucleotides: TGTGCCAGCTCCCGGCAGGGGGAGAGAAATGAGCAGTTCTTC. Translated, it gives CASSRQGERNEQFF.

V and J are TRBV19 and TRBJ2-7; D uncertain. V lost 2 bases and J lost 5, with 10 bases in between. The V gene's germline CDR1 is LNHDA and CDR2 SQIVND (reference sequence). The CDR3 is 13 amino acids. This chain's CDR3 is CASSIKGRNEQYF. In DNA, the CDR3 is TGTGCCAGTAGTATAAAGGGTCGCAACGAGCAGTACTTC.

This clonotype has only a few counts. The chain employs TRBV7-9 and TRBJ2-1; possibly TRBD1 for D (6 bases). Germline loops: CDR1 SEHNR, CDR2 FQNEAQ (reference sequence). Trimming stripped 8 bases from V and 0 bases from J, with 14 bases between. The CDR3 has 15 amino acids. This CDR3 reads CASFKGGGSYNEQFF. The CDR3, as DNA: TGTGCCAGCTTCAAAGGGGGTGGCTCCTACAATGAGCAGTTCTTC.

The chain combines TRBV6-8 with TRBJ2-7; D call uncertain. Between the trimmed V and J ends, which lost 0 bases and 5 bases, there was a span of 8 bases. This CDR3 contains 13 residues. Germline V CDR1 and CDR2: MNHGY, SAAAGT. CDR3 amino acids: CASSYSEIDEQYF. CDR3 in DNA: TGTGCCAGCAGTTACTCTGAAATCGACGAGCAGTACTTC.

This clonotype was seen repeatedly, ten times or more. The chain carries TRBV7-2 and TRBJ1-4, with D uncertain. Germline assignment: CDR1 SGHTA and CDR2 FQGNSA. The CDR3 extends over 15 amino acids. V gave up 7 bases and J gave up 0 bases, with 12 bases separating them. The CDR3 nucleotides read TGTGCCAGCAAGAGGAGCCCTGCAACTAATGAAAAACTGTTTTTT. Its translation is CASKRSPATNEKLFF. Filled out from reference TRBV7-2 and TRBJ1-4, the complete variable domain reads GAGVSQSPSNKVTEKGKDVELRCDPISGHTALYWYRQSLGQGLEFLIYFQGNSAPDKSGLPSDRFSAERTGGSVSTLTIQRTQQEDSAVYLCASKRSPATNEKLFFGSGTQLSVL.

This clonotype appeared a few times. This chain links TRBV7-9 with TRBJ1-1; unclear D gene. Germline CDR1 is SEHNR and CDR2 is FQNEAQ (reference sequence). V was shortened by 2 bases and J by 0 bases, with 7 bases between the two germline ends. CDR3 length equals 14 residues. CDR3 protein: CASSLRAVNTEAFF. Written as DNA, the CDR3 is TGTGCCAGCAGCTTAAGGGCAGTGAACACTGAAGCTTTCTTT.

This clonotype was observed at least ten times. V gene TRBV5-4 combines with J gene TRBJ1-2, with D tentatively TRBD1 (5 bases). The CDR3 is made up of 14 amino acids. V was shortened by 4 bases and J by 3 bases, with 13 bases between the two germline ends. The germline V gene encodes CDR1 SGHNT and CDR2 YYREEE (reference sequence). CDR3 residues: CASSPRDSDYGYTF. The CDR3 bases are TGTGCCAGCAGCCCCCGGGACTCAGACTATGGCTACACCTTC.

This clonotype was detected only a few times. The chain's CDR3 is CASSPSTGWGTEAFF. CDR3 sequence (DNA): TGTGCCAGCAGCCCCTCGACAGGGTGGGGCACTGAAGCTTTCTTT. J is TRBJ1-1 and V is TRBV7-8, with 7 positions matching TRBD1. This CDR3 region has 15 residues. The ends lost 5 bases at V and 4 bases at J; junction bases unmatched: 10. Looked up from germline, CDR1 is SGHVS and CDR2 is FQNEAQ.

The chain has TRBV7-9 and TRBJ2-4; D tentatively fits TRBD1 or TRBD2 (7 bases each). The germline V and J ends were trimmed by 3 bases and 6 bases, with 12 bases remaining between them. The CDR3 runs 14 residues. The germline V gene has CDR1 SEHNR and CDR2 FQNEAQ (reference sequence). CDR3 region: CASSFDREGNIQYF. The DNA for the CDR3 is TGTGCCAGCAGCTTTGACAGGGAGGGAAACATTCAGTACTTC.

This clonotype was detected many times. The rearrangement links TRBV7-2 to TRBJ2-3; a possible D gene is TRBD1 (5 bases). Per the germline V gene, CDR1 is SGHTA and CDR2 is FQGNSA. This CDR3 region has 14 residues. Between the trimmed V and J ends, which lost 6 bases and 5 bases, there was a span of 15 bases. The chain's CDR3 is CASSSLGVRDTQYF. CDR3 nucleotides: TGTGCCAGCAGTTCCCTAGGGGTTAGAGATACGCAGTATTTT.

There are a few counts of this clonotype. One junction end disagrees with the germline gene, perhaps due to a read error. The gene calls are TRBV5-1 and TRBJ1-1, with unresolved D. Germline CDR1 is SGHRS and CDR2 is YFSETQ. The CDR3 length is 14 residues. The CDR3 coding sequence is TGCGCCAGCAGGTTGGATAAGGACGGCACTGAAGCTTTCTTT. Its translation: CASRLDKDGTEAFF.

This clonotype has more than one count but fewer than ten. This chain uses TRBV19 with TRBJ2-1; 7 nucleotides agree with TRBD1. Germline V CDR1 and CDR2: LNHDA, SQIVND (reference sequence). This CDR3 is 15 amino acids long. V was clipped by 3 bases and J by 4 bases; unmatched bases: 6. CDR3 sequence reads: CASSISAGGYNEQFF. The CDR3 nucleotides read TGTGCCAGTAGTATTTCGGCAGGGGGATACAATGAGCAGTTCTTC.

The chain joins TRBV5-6 to TRBJ2-1; possibly TRBD1 for D (6 bases). V dropped 4 bases and J dropped 9 bases, with 26 bases sitting between them. This CDR3 is built from 17 residues. CDR1 SGHDT and CDR2 YYEEEE come from the germline V gene. CDR3 sequence reads: CASSLMGAYGVGGEQFF. In nucleotides, the CDR3 is TGTGCCAGCAGCCTAATGGGGGCCTACGGAGTAGGCGGTGAGCAGTTCTTC.

This clonotype has more than one count but fewer than ten. The J gene is TRBJ2-7, the V gene TRBV2, with 9 bases identical to TRBD2. J gave up 2 bases and V 5 bases, and 4 bases lay outside the gene matches. The length of the CDR3 is 14 residues. Germline V gene data show CDR1 as SNHLY and CDR2 as FYNNEI. For the CDR3, the DNA is TGTGCCAGCAGTTATAGCGGGGGCCCCTACGAGCAGTACTTC. Translated, it gives CASSYSGGPYEQYF.

The rearrangement joins TRBV20-1 to TRBJ1-5, with a weak D call TRBD1 (6 bases). The CDR3 contains 13 residues. The V gene lost 5 bases and the J gene lost 1 base, with 9 bases spanning the gap. Germline V gives CDR1 DFQATT, CDR2 SNEGSKA (reference sequence). CDR3 bases: TGCAGTGCTCGGACAGAGAGCAATCAGCCCCAGCATTTT. This gives the protein CSARTESNQPQHF.

The rearrangement links TRBV12-5 to TRBJ1-4; D gene uncertain. V lost 2 bases, J lost 0 bases, and 4 bases lay in between. This CDR3 is built from 14 residues. The germline V gene has CDR1 LGHNT and CDR2 FRNRAP. The CDR3 loop reads CASGLFATNEKLFF. The DNA for the CDR3 is TGTGCTAGTGGTTTGTTTGCAACTAATGAAAAACTGTTTTTT.

As to this clonotype: At one end, the junction sequence differs from germline, possibly due to a read error. The chain has TRBV5-1 and TRBJ2-1; TRBD1 might be the D (6 bases). This CDR3 comprises 15 residues. Germline CDR1 and CDR2: SGHRS and YFSETQ. CDR3 coding DNA: TGCGTCAGCAGCACCCGGGACAACATAGGGAATGAGCAGTTCTTC. Translating gives CVSSTRDNIGNEQFF.

The V and J genes are TRBV6-2 or TRBV6-3 and TRBJ2-7; 9 positions match TRBD1. From germline, CDR1 is MNHEY and CDR2 SVGEGT. The ends lost 2 bases at V and 3 bases at J; junction bases unmatched: 8. This CDR3 region has 16 residues. The CDR3: CASSYLVSDRGYEQYF. DNA of the CDR3: TGTGCCAGCAGTTACCTGGTCTCGGACAGGGGCTACGAGCAGTACTTC.

This clonotype was observed a handful of times. The genes are TRBV12-3 or TRBV12-4 and TRBJ1-1, with a weak D call TRBD1 (5 bases). V lost 7 bases and J lost 6, with 12 bases in between. CDR3 length: 12 amino acids. CDR3 protein: CASTPGTAEAFF. CDR3 sequence (DNA): TGTGCCAGCACCCCAGGGACGGCTGAAGCTTTCTTT.

The chain links TRBV9 to TRBJ1-3; tentatively, D is TRBD1 (5 bases). Trimming left V 7 bases short and J 4 bases short, with 12 bases between. Germline CDR1 is SGDLS and CDR2 is YYNGEE. The CDR3 runs to 13 residues. Here the CDR3 reads CASRGGEGNTIYF. The CDR3 DNA is TGTGCCAGCCGGGGGGGTGAAGGAAACACCATATATTTT.

The chain carries TRBV7-2 and TRBJ2-1, with TRBD1 matching 7 bases. Germline V gene data show CDR1 as SGHTA and CDR2 as FQGNSA. J was trimmed by 4 bases and V by 4 bases; bases with no gene match: 7. This CDR3 is built from 15 residues. CDR3 DNA: TGTGCCAGCAGCTCCGGACAGGTGGCATACAATGAGCAGTTCTTC. Translated, it gives CASSSGQVAYNEQFF.

The sample holds a few counts of this clonotype. The genes are TRBV20-1 and TRBJ2-3, with TRBD2 matching 10 bases. CDR3 length: 16 amino acids. Losses at the gene ends were 3 bases for V and 0 bases for J; bases not matched to a gene: 6. From germline, CDR1 is DFQATT and CDR2 SNEGSKA (reference sequence). The CDR3 DNA follows: TGCAGTGCTAGCAAGCGGGGGGGCCAAAGCACAGATACGCAGTATTTT. It encodes CSASKRGGQSTDTQYF.

This clonotype was observed a handful of times. J is TRBJ1-5 and V is TRBV5-4; 7 bases line up with TRBD1. CDR1 is SGHNT and CDR2 is YYREEE in the germline V gene (reference sequence). V shed 4 bases, J shed 2 bases, and the junction held 3 bases outside the gene matches. The CDR3 runs 14 residues. The CDR3 protein is CASSVDRGNQPQHF. The CDR3 nucleotides are TGTGCCAGCAGCGTTGACAGGGGCAATCAGCCCCAGCATTTT.

This clonotype was found a few times. The rearrangement joins TRBV29-1 to TRBJ2-1; 10 positions match TRBD2. The trim removed 2 bases at V and 0 bases at J, leaving 16 bases unmatched. CDR3 length equals 20 residues. Germline values: CDR1 SQVTM, CDR2 ANQGSEA. The CDR3: CSVEFSWLAGARNSYNEQFF. DNA for the CDR3: TGCAGCGTTGAATTCTCGTGGCTAGCGGGGGCCCGGAACTCCTACAATGAGCAGTTCTTC.